Below, 21 T cell receptor beta chains from the same sample are listed, as sequenced in a study of blood T cells in healthy people across ages. For the second PCR, which ran for about 6 to 11 cycles, a sample-barcoded 5' primer and a J-beta primer mix were used. TCRdb redid the calling of the 5' RACE reads with MiXCR, one entry per CDR3 protein. The sample shows about 600,000 distinct CDR3 sequences, roughly 48% of them seen only once. The specimen was blood. These receptors came from a man at least 80 years old in good health.

This clonotype was found a few times. The rearrangement links TRBV2 to TRBJ2-3; D possibly uses TRBD1 or TRBD2 (5 bases each). CDR1 and CDR2 (germline): SNHLY, FYNNEI. The CDR3 loop spans 14 amino acids. The V and J ends lost 3 bases and 1 base respectively, with 8 bases between them. CDR3 residues: CASSDLGGTDTQYF. The CDR3 DNA follows: TGTGCCAGCAGTGACCTGGGGGGCACAGATACGCAGTATTTT.

This rearrangement joins TRBV10-2 to TRBJ2-4; D not certain. The germline V and J ends were trimmed by 3 bases and 3 bases, with 9 bases remaining between them. The CDR3 has 14 residues. Germline CDR1 and CDR2: WSHSY and SAAADI. The CDR3 region is CASSEGQDKNIQYF. As DNA, the CDR3 is TGCGCCAGCAGTGAAGGGCAGGACAAAAACATTCAGTACTTC.

This sequence joins TRBV20-1 and TRBJ2-7, with D unresolved. The DNA end is more similar to TRBJ2-5, so the J call may be wrong. CDR1 and CDR2 (germline): DFQATT, SNEGSKA (reference sequence). This CDR3 is 13 amino acids long. CDR3: CSASGLRGVTQYF. In nucleotides, the CDR3 is TGCAGTGCTAGCGGCCTACGTGGTGTGACCCAGTACTTC.

This chain connects TRBV6-4 to TRBJ2-7, with 8 nucleotides matching TRBD2. The germline gives CDR1 MRHNA, CDR2 SNTAGT. Unmatched junction bases numbered 25, after V lost 11 bases and J lost 4 bases. The CDR3 is 18 amino acids. This CDR3 reads CARHWAVRREDSVYEQYF. In DNA, the CDR3 is TGTGCCCGCCATTGGGCGGTGAGGCGGGAGGATTCAGTATACGAGCAGTACTTC.

The chain links TRBV28 to TRBJ2-6, with D possibly matching TRBD1 (6 bases). Trimming took 7 bases from V and 4 from J, leaving 32 bases between them. Germline V gene sequence: CDR1 MDHEN, CDR2 SYDVKM. The CDR3 runs 21 residues. The CDR3 DNA sequence: TGTGCCAGCAACCAGGGGCAGGGAAGCTTTATGTTTGGTGGGGGGGCCAACGTCCTGACTTTC. Its translation is CASNQGQGSFMFGGGANVLTF. Together with reference TRBV28 and TRBJ2-6, the CDR3 gives the full variable domain: DVKVTQSSRYLVKRTGEKVFLECVQDMDHENMFWYRQDPGLGLRLIYFSYDVKMKEKGDIPEGYSVSREKKERFSLILESASTNQTSMYLCASNQGQGSFMFGGGANVLTFGAGSRLTVL.

The gene calls are TRBV7-2 and TRBJ2-1; D unresolved. From germline, CDR1 is SGHTA and CDR2 FQGNSA. This CDR3 is 13 amino acids long. Trimming took 3 bases from V and 8 from J, leaving 11 bases between them. The CDR3 DNA reads TGTGCCAGCAGCTTTCCTCCGGTAGATGAGCAGTTCTTC. Amino acid sequence: CASSFPPVDEQFF.

As regards this clonotype: A much bigger clone sits one base away, suggesting this may be a read error. The rearrangement links TRBV6-5 to TRBJ2-1; D gene ambiguous. V was trimmed by 2 bases and J by 6 bases, leaving 11 bases between them. Germline values: CDR1 MNHEY, CDR2 SVGAGI. The CDR3 is 14 residues long. Here the CDR3 DNA reads TGTGCCAGCAGTTACGCCCAAACCGGCAATGAGCAGTTCTTC. This codes for CASSYAQTGNEQFF.

The CDR3 protein is CASTTPGGSSYEQYF. The CDR3, as DNA: TGTGCCAGCACCACTCCGGGAGGAAGCTCCTACGAGCAGTACTTC. V gene TRBV28 combines with J gene TRBJ2-7, with TRBD2 matching over 7 bases. Germline V gene lookup returns CDR1 MDHEN and CDR2 SYDVKM. After removal of 7 bases from V and 0 bases from J, the junction contained 9 bases not matched to a gene. The CDR3 sequence is 15 residues long.

This clonotype was detected ten times or more. The rearrangement links TRBV7-2 to TRBJ2-1, with TRBD2 identical over 11 bases. CDR3 size: 15 residues. The germline V gene encodes CDR1 SGHTA and CDR2 FQGNSA. The V gene end was trimmed by 1 base and the J gene end by 5 bases; junction bases not matched to a gene: 1. In DNA, the CDR3 is TGTGCCAGCAGCTTAGAACTAGCGGGAGACAATGAGCAGTTCTTC. This encodes CASSLELAGDNEQFF.

This chain connects TRBV7-6 to TRBJ2-3; a possible D gene is TRBD1 (5 bases). Germline V lookup: CDR1 SGHVS, CDR2 FNYEAQ. V was clipped by 1 base and J by 0 bases, with 14 bases between them. The CDR3 totals 17 residues. CDR3 DNA: TGTGCCAGCAGCTTAGGCCGACAGATATCTAGCACAGATACGCAGTATTTT. Residues: CASSLGRQISSTDTQYF.

This rearrangement joins TRBV7-3 to TRBJ2-5; perhaps TRBD2 as D (5 bases). The CDR3 has 13 amino acids. Germline assignment: CDR1 SGHTA and CDR2 FQGTGA. Trimming shortened V by 5 bases and J by 4 bases, and 11 bases separated the two germline ends. CDR3 sequence: CASSRGSGETQYF. DNA of the CDR3: TGTGCCAGCAGCCGGGGATCGGGAGAGACCCAGTACTTC.

The chain recombines TRBV24-1 with TRBJ1-5; D perhaps matches TRBD1 (6 bases). The CDR3 extends over 14 amino acids. V lost 4 bases, J lost 7 bases, and 13 bases lay in between. Looked up from germline, CDR1 is KGHDR and CDR2 is SFDVKD. The CDR3 loop reads CATSEGAGRQPQHF. DNA for the CDR3: TGTGCCACCAGTGAGGGGGCGGGCCGCCAGCCCCAGCATTTT.

Worth noting for this clonotype: A much larger clone differs by one base, so this may be a read error. Written as DNA, the CDR3 is TGCGCCAGCAGCCAAGATCTAGTTTTGGGCGAGCGGTACTTC. Translating gives CASSQDLVLGERYF. The rearrangement links TRBV4-3 to TRBJ2-7, with no clear D. CDR3 length equals 14 residues. The germline CDR1 and CDR2 sequences are LGHNA and YSLEER.

This chain uses TRBV20-1 with TRBJ2-7; D remains ambiguous. Looked up from germline, CDR1 is DFQATT and CDR2 is SNEGSKA (reference sequence). The length of the CDR3 is 13 residues. Trimming stripped 3 bases from V and 2 bases from J, with 11 bases between. The CDR3 bases are TGCAGTGCTAGTCAAGACACTACCTACGAGCAGTACTTC. This codes for CSASQDTTYEQYF.

The chain joins TRBV20-1 to TRBJ1-2; weak D call: TRBD1 (6 bases). Per germline, CDR1 DFQATT and CDR2 SNEGSKA (reference sequence). The CDR3 covers 16 residues. V lost 0 bases, J lost 3 bases, and 17 bases lay in between. CDR3 amino acids: CSARDLAGGADYGYTF. CDR3 bases: TGCAGTGCTAGAGATCTGGCGGGGGGCGCAGACTATGGCTACACCTTC.

This clonotype was seen ten or more times. The V and J genes are TRBV7-9 and TRBJ2-3; D is undetermined. V gave up 5 bases and J gave up 5 bases, with 8 bases separating them. The CDR3 covers 12 residues. CDR1 is SEHNR and CDR2 is FQNEAQ in the germline V gene (reference sequence). CDR3 loop: CASSLYVDTQYF. The DNA of the CDR3 is TGTGCCAGCAGCCTCTATGTAGATACGCAGTATTTT.

With respect to this clonotype: A much larger clone sits a single nucleotide away, making a read error possible. J is TRBJ2-1 and V is TRBV6-5, with 10 nucleotides matching TRBD1. Looked up from germline, CDR1 is MNHEY and CDR2 is SVGAGI. This CDR3 contains 14 residues. The CDR3 protein is CAGRKGQGSGEQFF. Here the CDR3 DNA reads TGTGCCGGCAGAAAGGGACAGGGGTCAGGTGAGCAGTTCTTC.

CDR3 sequence (DNA): TGTGCCAGCAGCTTAGCGGTCGTAGCGGGAGGCTACAATGAGCAGTTCTTC. It is translated as CASSLAVVAGGYNEQFF. V usage is TRBV7-2 and J usage is TRBJ2-1; 10 nucleotides agree with TRBD2. CDR3 length: 17 residues. V was pared by 0 bases and J by 3 bases, with 5 bases of the junction left unmatched. CDR1 and CDR2 from the germline V gene are SGHTA and FQGNSA.

CDR3 residues: CATSDPGERSYDGANVLTF. CDR3 in DNA: TGTGCCACCAGTGACCCCGGGGAGCGCTCCTATGATGGGGCCAACGTCCTGACTTTC. The genes are TRBV24-1 and TRBJ2-6, with D maybe TRBD2 (5 bases). Germline V CDR1 and CDR2: KGHDR, SFDVKD. V lost 4 bases, J lost 3 bases, and 21 bases lay in between. This CDR3 is 19 amino acids long.

In this sample, this clonotype turned up a few times. V gene TRBV28 combines with J gene TRBJ2-4; D ambiguous. CDR3 size: 15 residues. V lost 5 bases and J 0 bases, leaving 11 bases between the germline ends. Germline CDR1 MDHEN, CDR2 SYDVKM. The CDR3 DNA reads as TGTGCCAGCAGTACCTTACTTATAGCCAAAAACATTCAGTACTTC. This translates into CASSTLLIAKNIQYF.

V and J are TRBV20-1 and TRBJ2-5; D remains ambiguous. The CDR3 contains 10 residues. Germline V lookup: CDR1 DFQATT, CDR2 SNEGSKA (reference sequence). Trimming took 5 bases from V and 4 from J, leaving 5 bases between them. The chain's CDR3 is CSAGLETQYF. The DNA of the CDR3 is TGCAGTGCTGGATTAGAGACCCAGTACTTC.